The sample holds a few counts of the clone carrying this T cell receptor beta chain. This specimen comes from a study of blood T cell repertoires in COVID-19. About the research overall: COVID-19 samples collected from the United States, Italy and Spain covered acute and convalescent phases. Sample material is recorded as cDNA or gDNA derived from T cells, B-cell-depleted T cells, or PBMCs.

Trimming left V 5 bases short and J 2 bases short, with 6 bases between. This CDR3 has 12 amino acids. Assay used: immunoSEQ multiplex PCR; TCRdb lists only in-frame clones, some missing. The sample contains 200,000 to 300,000 clones, about 90% of which appear only once. The sequencing input was peripheral blood. This chain connects TRBV12-3 or TRBV12-4 to TRBJ1-1; D is unclear. This clonotype was sampled from a man in his fifties or sixties who had recovered from COVID-19. The CDR3 here is CASSQSNTEAFF. The CDR3 DNA reads as TGTGCCAGCAGTCAATCAAACACTGAAGCTTTCTTT.